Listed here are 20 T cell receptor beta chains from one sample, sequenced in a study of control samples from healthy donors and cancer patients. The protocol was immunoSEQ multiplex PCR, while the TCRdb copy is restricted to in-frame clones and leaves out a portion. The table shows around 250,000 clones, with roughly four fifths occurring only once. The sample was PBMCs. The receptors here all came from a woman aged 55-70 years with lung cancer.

For the CDR3, the DNA is TGTGCCAGCAGCCGACAGGGGCGAGAGACCCAGTACTTC. Its protein is CASSRQGRETQYF. The chain links TRBV5-5 to TRBJ2-5; 8 bases line up with TRBD1. CDR1 and CDR2 from the germline V gene are SGHKS and YYEKEE (reference sequence). V was clipped by 4 bases and J by 4 bases; unmatched bases: 3. CDR3 size: 13 residues.

This CDR3 reads CASSQGAGDAYEQYF. The CDR3 DNA sequence: TGTGCCAGCAGCCAAGGGGCGGGGGACGCGTACGAGCAGTACTTC. This chain connects TRBV4-2 to TRBJ2-7; 7 bases agree with TRBD2. Germline CDR1 LGHNA, CDR2 YNFKEQ. The trim removed 1 base at V and 4 bases at J, leaving 7 bases unmatched. The CDR3 length is 15 residues.

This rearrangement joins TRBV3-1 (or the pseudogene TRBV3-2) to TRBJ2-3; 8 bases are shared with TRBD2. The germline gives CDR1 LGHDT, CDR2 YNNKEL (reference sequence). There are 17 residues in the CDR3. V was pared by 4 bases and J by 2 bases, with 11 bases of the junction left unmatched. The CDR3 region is CASSPSVVAGITDTQYF. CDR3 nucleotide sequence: TGTGCCAGCAGCCCCTCGGTGGTAGCGGGGATCACAGATACGCAGTATTTT.

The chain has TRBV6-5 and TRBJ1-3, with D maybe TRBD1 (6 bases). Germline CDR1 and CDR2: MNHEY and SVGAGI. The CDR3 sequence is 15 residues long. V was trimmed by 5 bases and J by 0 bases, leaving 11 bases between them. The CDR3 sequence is CASSNRAFSGNTIYF. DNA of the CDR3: TGTGCCAGCAGTAACAGGGCCTTCTCTGGAAACACCATATATTTT.

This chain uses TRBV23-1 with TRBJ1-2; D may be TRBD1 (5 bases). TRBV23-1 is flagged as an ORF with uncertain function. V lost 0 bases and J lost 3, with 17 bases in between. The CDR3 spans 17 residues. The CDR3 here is CASSQSITGQGDYGYTF. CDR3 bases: TGCGCCAGCAGTCAATCTATTACGGGCCAAGGGGACTATGGCTACACCTTC.

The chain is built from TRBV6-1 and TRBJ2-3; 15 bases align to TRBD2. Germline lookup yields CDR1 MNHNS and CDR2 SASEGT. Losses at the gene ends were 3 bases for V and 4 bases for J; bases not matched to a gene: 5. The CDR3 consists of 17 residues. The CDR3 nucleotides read TGTGCCAGCAGTGACCGGACTAGCGGGAGGGCCGCAGATACGCAGTATTTT. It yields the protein CASSDRTSGRAADTQYF.

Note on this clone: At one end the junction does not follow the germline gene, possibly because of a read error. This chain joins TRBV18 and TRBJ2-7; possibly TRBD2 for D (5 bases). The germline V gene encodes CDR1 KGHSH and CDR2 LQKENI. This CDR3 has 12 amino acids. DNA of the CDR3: TGTGCCAACTCACCAACGGGGTACGAGCAGTACTTC. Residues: CANSPTGYEQYF.

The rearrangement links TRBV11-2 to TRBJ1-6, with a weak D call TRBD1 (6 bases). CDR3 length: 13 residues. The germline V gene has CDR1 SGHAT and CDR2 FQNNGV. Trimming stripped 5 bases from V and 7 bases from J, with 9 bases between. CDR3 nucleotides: TGTGCCAGCAGCCCCGACAGGAATTCACCCCTCCACTTT. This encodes CASSPDRNSPLHF.

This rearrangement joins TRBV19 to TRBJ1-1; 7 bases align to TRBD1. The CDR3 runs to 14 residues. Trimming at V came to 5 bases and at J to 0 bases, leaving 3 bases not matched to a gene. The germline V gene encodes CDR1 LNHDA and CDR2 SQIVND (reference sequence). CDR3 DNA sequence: TGTGCCAGTAGTCAGACAGGGCTGAACACTGAAGCTTTCTTT. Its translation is CASSQTGLNTEAFF.

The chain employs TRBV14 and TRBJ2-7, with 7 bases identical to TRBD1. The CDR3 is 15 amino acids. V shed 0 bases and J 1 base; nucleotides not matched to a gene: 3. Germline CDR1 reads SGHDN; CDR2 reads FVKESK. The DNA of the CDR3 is TGTGCCAGCAGCCAAGACGTGGGACAGTCCTACGAGCAGTACTTC. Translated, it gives CASSQDVGQSYEQYF.

The CDR3 sequence: CASSPQPGQNNEKLFF. CDR3 coding DNA: TGTGCCAGCTCACCACAGCCGGGACAGAATAATGAAAAACTGTTTTTT. This sequence joins TRBV18 and TRBJ1-4; TRBD1 aligns across 7 bases. The CDR3 length is 16 residues. V lost 1 base and J lost 4; bases outside the gene matches: 6. Germline V lookup: CDR1 KGHSH, CDR2 LQKENI. Supplemented by reference TRBV18 and TRBJ1-4, the full variable domain reads NAGVMQNPRHLVRRRGQEARLRCSPMKGHSHVYWYRQLPEEGLKFMVYLQKENIIDESGMPKERFSAEFPKEGPSILRIQQVVRGDSAAYFCASSPQPGQNNEKLFFGSGTQLSVL.

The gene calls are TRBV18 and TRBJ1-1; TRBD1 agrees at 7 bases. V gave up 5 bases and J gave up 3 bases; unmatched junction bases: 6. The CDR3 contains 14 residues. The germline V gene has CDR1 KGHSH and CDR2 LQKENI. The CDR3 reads CASSATGRDTEAFF. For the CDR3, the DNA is TGTGCCAGCTCAGCGACAGGGCGGGACACTGAAGCTTTCTTT.

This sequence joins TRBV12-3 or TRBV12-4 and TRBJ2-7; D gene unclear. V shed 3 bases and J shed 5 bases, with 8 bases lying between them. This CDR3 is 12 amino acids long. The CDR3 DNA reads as TGTGCCAGCAGTTTTAACGTAAACGAGCAGTACTTC. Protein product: CASSFNVNEQYF.

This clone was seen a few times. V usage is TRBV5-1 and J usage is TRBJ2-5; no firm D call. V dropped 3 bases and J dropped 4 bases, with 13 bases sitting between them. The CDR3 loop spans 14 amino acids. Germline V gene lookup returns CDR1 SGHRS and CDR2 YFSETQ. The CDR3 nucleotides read TGCGCCAGCAGCTCCCGTCCCCGGGCAGAGACCCAGTACTTC. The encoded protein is CASSSRPRAETQYF.

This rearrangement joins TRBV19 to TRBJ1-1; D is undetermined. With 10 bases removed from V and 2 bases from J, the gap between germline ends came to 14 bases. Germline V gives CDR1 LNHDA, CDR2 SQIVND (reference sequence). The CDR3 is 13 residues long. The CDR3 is CATSSAFNTEAFF. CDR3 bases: TGTGCCACTTCTTCTGCGTTCAACACTGAAGCTTTCTTT.

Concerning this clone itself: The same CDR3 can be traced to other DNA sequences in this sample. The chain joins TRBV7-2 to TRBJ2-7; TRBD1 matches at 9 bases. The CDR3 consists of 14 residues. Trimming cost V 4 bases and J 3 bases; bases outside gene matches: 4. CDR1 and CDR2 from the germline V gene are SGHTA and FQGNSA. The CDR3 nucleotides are TGTGCCAGCAGCTCCGGGACAGGGTTCTACGAGCAGTACTTC. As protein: CASSSGTGFYEQYF.

CDR3 bases: TGTGCCAGCAGTGACTCCGGGACAGTCCAGCCCCAGCATTTT. Its protein is CASSDSGTVQPQHF. The chain uses TRBV28 and TRBJ1-5; 7 bases map to TRBD1. V trimming: 5 bases; J trimming: 7 bases; junction bases outside the gene matches: 8. The germline gives CDR1 MDHEN, CDR2 SYDVKM. CDR3 length: 14 amino acids.

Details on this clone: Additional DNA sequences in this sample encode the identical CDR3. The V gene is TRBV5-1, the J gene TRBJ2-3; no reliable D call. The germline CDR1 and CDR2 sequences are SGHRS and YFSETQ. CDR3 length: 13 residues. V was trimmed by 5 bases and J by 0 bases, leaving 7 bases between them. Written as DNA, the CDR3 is TGCGCCAGCAGTTCCGGTAGCACAGATACGCAGTATTTT. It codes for CASSSGSTDTQYF.

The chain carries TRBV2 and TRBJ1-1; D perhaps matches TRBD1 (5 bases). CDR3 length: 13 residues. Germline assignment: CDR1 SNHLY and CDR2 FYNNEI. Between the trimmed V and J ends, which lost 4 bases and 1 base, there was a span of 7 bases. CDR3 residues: CASSGQTNTEAFF. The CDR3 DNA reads TGTGCCAGCAGTGGACAGACGAACACTGAAGCTTTCTTT.

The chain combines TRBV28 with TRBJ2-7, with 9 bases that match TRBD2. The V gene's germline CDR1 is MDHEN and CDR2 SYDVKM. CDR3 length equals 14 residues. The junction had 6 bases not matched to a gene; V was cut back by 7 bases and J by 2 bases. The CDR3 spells CASTSAGGPYEQYF. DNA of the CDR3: TGTGCCAGCACGTCGGCGGGAGGGCCCTACGAGCAGTACTTC.